The 28 T cell receptor beta chains given below trace back to one sample, sequenced in a study of blood T cell repertoires in COVID-19. Profiling relied on immunoSEQ multiplex PCR, and the TCRdb table lists in-frame clones only, not all of them. Of roughly 86,000 clones in the sample, approximately 80% were seen once. Material for sequencing was peripheral blood. The receptors come from a man in his forties or fifties with acute or convalescent COVID-19.

The V call is TRBV3-1 (or the pseudogene TRBV3-2), the J call TRBJ2-1; possibly TRBD2 for D (5 bases). Germline CDR1 LGHDT, CDR2 YNNKEL (reference sequence). This CDR3 spans 16 amino acids. V dropped 1 base and J dropped 4 bases, with 14 bases sitting between them. CDR3 nucleotides: TGTGCCAGCAGCCAAGGGGTAGGCGGGCAGTACAATGAGCAGTTCTTC. Amino acid sequence: CASSQGVGGQYNEQFF.

The V call is TRBV20-1, the J call TRBJ1-1; D might be TRBD1 (5 bases). The germline CDR1 and CDR2 sequences are DFQATT and SNEGSKA (reference sequence). Trimming left V 1 base short and J 8 bases short, with 8 bases between. CDR3 length: 11 residues. The chain's CDR3 is CSARAKGEAFF. CDR3 sequence (DNA): TGCAGTGCTAGAGCAAAGGGGGAAGCTTTCTTT.

The V call is TRBV10-3, the J call TRBJ2-7, with 8 positions matching TRBD1. The ends lost 4 bases at V and 3 bases at J; junction bases unmatched: 5. This CDR3 comprises 14 residues. Germline V gene data show CDR1 as ENHRY and CDR2 as SYGVKD. The chain's CDR3 is CAISGEQGGYEQYF. The CDR3 region has the DNA TGTGCCATCAGTGGCGAACAGGGGGGCTACGAGCAGTACTTC.

V is TRBV3-1 (or the pseudogene TRBV3-2) and J is TRBJ2-1; TRBD2 aligns across 10 bases. CDR1 is LGHDT and CDR2 is YNNKEL in the germline V gene (reference sequence). V dropped 9 bases and J dropped 0; count of bases not matched to a gene: 11. The CDR3 consists of 17 residues. The CDR3 sequence is CARGTQRGGSSYNEQFF. CDR3 bases: TGTGCCAGAGGTACCCAGCGGGGGGGATCCTCCTACAATGAGCAGTTCTTC.

This chain connects TRBV30 to TRBJ2-3; D perhaps matches TRBD2 (5 bases). The CDR3 covers 13 residues. CDR1 and CDR2 (germline): GTSNPN, SVGIG (reference sequence). V shed 0 bases and J shed 2 bases, with 6 bases lying between them. CDR3 region: CAWSVADTDTQYF. The CDR3 coding sequence is TGTGCCTGGAGTGTAGCGGACACAGATACGCAGTATTTT.

This clone was seen repeatedly, ten times or more. CDR3 DNA sequence: TGTGCCAGCAGCCAACGCTCGGGGTCTGGAAACACCATATATTTT. It yields the protein CASSQRSGSGNTIYF. The J gene is TRBJ1-3, the V gene TRBV3-1 (or the pseudogene TRBV3-2); no reliable D call. CDR1 is LGHDT, CDR2 YNNKEL, per germline (reference sequence). Trimming took off 2 bases at V and 1 base at J, with 9 bases between the two ends. The CDR3 sequence is 15 residues long.

The chain couples TRBV21-1 to TRBJ2-7; the tabulated D call, TRBD2, remains unverified against the DNA. TRBV21-1 is designated a pseudogene. The CDR3 length is 15 residues. The DNA for the CDR3 is TGTGCCAGCAGCGCCGTAGGTAGCGAGTTCTACGAGCAGTACTTC. Its protein is CASSAVGSEFYEQYF.

This clone was seen just once. For the CDR3, the DNA is TGTGCCAGCAGCCAAGGGGGGGTGCAGGGAATTCTCTTCTTC. The encoded protein is CASSQGGVQGILFF. This rearrangement joins TRBV3-1 (or the pseudogene TRBV3-2) to TRBJ2-1, with a weak D call TRBD2 (6 bases). The V and J ends lost 1 base and 16 bases respectively, with 20 bases between them. Germline-derived CDR1 and CDR2 are LGHDT and YNNKEL (reference sequence). CDR3 length: 14 residues.

This chain links TRBV5-1 with TRBJ1-1; no clear D. Trimming took off 2 bases at V and 1 base at J, with 6 bases between the two ends. CDR1 is SGHRS and CDR2 is YFSETQ in the germline V gene. The CDR3 sequence is 13 residues long. The CDR3 protein is CASSFSGNTEAFF. DNA of the CDR3: TGCGCCAGCAGCTTCTCAGGGAACACTGAAGCTTTCTTT.

V and J are TRBV3-1 (or the pseudogene TRBV3-2) and TRBJ2-4; D uncertain. The CDR3 spans 12 residues. Germline CDR1 reads LGHDT; CDR2 reads YNNKEL (reference sequence). With 3 bases removed from V and 6 bases from J, the gap between germline ends came to 6 bases. The DNA for the CDR3 is TGTGCCAGCAGCCACGGCGGAAACATTCAGTACTTC. It codes for CASSHGGNIQYF.

The chain is built from TRBV6-5 and TRBJ1-6, with TRBD1 matching over 7 bases. This CDR3 spans 14 amino acids. CDR1 MNHEY and CDR2 SVGAGI come from the germline V gene. V shed 5 bases and J 8 bases; nucleotides not matched to a gene: 6. CDR3 DNA sequence: TGTGCCAGCAGTAGGGGGCGCTTGGATTCACCCCTCCACTTT. Its protein product is CASSRGRLDSPLHF.

The chain is built from TRBV14 and TRBJ2-7; D possibly corresponds to TRBD1 (5 bases). Germline V gene sequence: CDR1 SGHDN, CDR2 FVKESK. This CDR3 spans 15 amino acids. V was clipped by 1 base and J by 3 bases, with 13 bases between them. In DNA, the CDR3 is TGTGCCAGCAGCCAAGGACAGACAAACTTCTACGAGCAGTACTTC. It translates to CASSQGQTNFYEQYF. The variable domain in full, completed from reference TRBV14 and TRBJ2-7, reads EAGVTQFPSHSVIEKGQTVTLRCDPISGHDNLYWYRRVMGKEIKFLLHFVKESKQDESGMPNNRFLAERTGGTYSTLKVQPAELEDSGVYFCASSQGQTNFYEQYFGPGTRLTVT.

The rearrangement joins TRBV6-2 or TRBV6-3 to TRBJ2-1; 11 bases align to TRBD2. V dropped 2 bases and J dropped 0; count of bases not matched to a gene: 9. There are 19 residues in the CDR3. Germline V lookup: CDR1 MNHEY, CDR2 SVGEGT. The CDR3 loop reads CASSYQLAGGKSSYNEQFF. The CDR3 coding sequence is TGTGCCAGCAGTTACCAGCTAGCGGGAGGCAAAAGCTCCTACAATGAGCAGTTCTTC.

The chain joins TRBV5-1 to TRBJ2-6; D not resolved. Trimming removed 0 bases at V and 0 bases at J, with 7 bases between. The CDR3 is made up of 16 amino acids. Germline V gene lookup returns CDR1 SGHRS and CDR2 YFSETQ. CDR3 region: CASSLDSLSGANVLTF. The CDR3 bases are TGCGCCAGCAGCTTGGACAGTCTCTCTGGGGCCAACGTCCTGACTTTC.

This chain uses TRBV19 with TRBJ1-2, with D possibly being TRBD1 (6 bases). CDR3 size: 13 residues. V shed 7 bases and J shed 8 bases, with 17 bases lying between them. Germline V gene lookup returns CDR1 LNHDA and CDR2 SQIVND (reference sequence). Written as DNA, the CDR3 is TGTGCCAGTAATGATGCGGGGGCCAGAGGCTACACCTTC. It yields the protein CASNDAGARGYTF.

V is TRBV5-4 and J is TRBJ2-2, with 8 nucleotides matching TRBD2. The CDR3 is 17 residues long. V was clipped by 2 bases and J by 1 base; unmatched bases: 7. CDR1 SGHNT and CDR2 YYREEE come from the germline V gene (reference sequence). The CDR3 reads CASSFYAGGRNTGELFF. CDR3 nucleotide sequence: TGTGCCAGCAGCTTCTATGCGGGGGGCCGGAACACCGGGGAGCTGTTTTTT.

The J gene is TRBJ2-5, the V gene TRBV12-3 or TRBV12-4, with D perhaps matching TRBD1 (6 bases). V was cut by 5 bases and J by 3 bases, with 10 bases left in between. This CDR3 has 13 residues. CDR3 amino acids: CASSLQGKETQYF. The CDR3, as DNA: TGTGCCAGCAGTCTACAGGGAAAAGAGACCCAGTACTTC.

The chain joins TRBV14 to TRBJ2-7, with a tentative D call TRBD2 (5 bases). V was pared by 4 bases and J by 0 bases, with 7 bases between. The CDR3 is 13 residues long. Looked up from germline, CDR1 is SGHDN and CDR2 is FVKESK. The DNA for the CDR3 is TGTGCCAGCAGCCCCGGGAACTCCTACGAGCAGTACTTC. It is translated as CASSPGNSYEQYF.

The chain links TRBV7-2 to TRBJ1-1, with a possible D match to TRBD1 (6 bases). The germline V gene encodes CDR1 SGHTA and CDR2 FQGNSA. The CDR3 extends over 14 amino acids. Trimming removed 6 bases from V and 1 base from J, with 12 bases in between. For the CDR3, the DNA is TGTGCCAGCAGGGGCCAGACAGGGAACACTGAAGCTTTCTTT. Translation gives CASRGQTGNTEAFF.

The chain joins TRBV29-1 to TRBJ1-2, with 11 bases lining up with TRBD1. Unmatched junction bases numbered 6, after V lost 2 bases and J lost 7 bases. CDR1 and CDR2 from the germline V gene are SQVTM and ANQGSEA. This CDR3 contains 14 residues. This CDR3 reads CSVETGQGVSGYTF. CDR3 nucleotides: TGCAGCGTTGAAACGGGACAGGGGGTTTCTGGCTACACCTTC.

The sample holds a few counts of this clone. This sequence joins TRBV27 and TRBJ1-5; D is unresolved. Germline V gives CDR1 MNHEY, CDR2 SMNVEV (reference sequence). V was clipped by 5 bases and J by 1 base, with 6 bases between them. CDR3 length: 13 residues. The CDR3 loop reads CASSHPSNQPQHF. The CDR3 DNA reads TGTGCCAGCAGTCATCCAAGCAATCAGCCCCAGCATTTT.

The V and J genes are TRBV4-3 and TRBJ2-7, with TRBD2 identical over 8 bases. Germline assignment: CDR1 LGHNA and CDR2 YSLEER. Losses at the gene ends were 0 bases for V and 3 bases for J; bases not matched to a gene: 7. The CDR3 sequence is 16 residues long. The CDR3: CASSQDLTSGVYEQYF. CDR3 DNA: TGCGCCAGCAGCCAAGATCTCACTAGCGGTGTCTACGAGCAGTACTTC.

The chain uses TRBV2 and TRBJ2-5; 7 nucleotides align to TRBD1. The V segment lost 6 bases and the J segment 1 base; nucleotides outside the gene matches: 8. The length of the CDR3 is 15 residues. CDR1 and CDR2 from the germline V gene are SNHLY and FYNNEI. The CDR3 coding sequence is TGTGCCAGCAGACGACAGGGACACAGCCAAGAGACCCAGTACTTC. Protein product: CASRRQGHSQETQYF.

The chain has TRBV7-2 and TRBJ1-2, with a tentative D call TRBD1 (5 bases). This CDR3 contains 14 residues. Germline V gives CDR1 SGHTA, CDR2 FQGNSA. Trimming stripped 2 bases from V and 8 bases from J, with 15 bases between. CDR3 DNA sequence: TGTGCCAGCAGCTTATTGGCGGGGGGTGGAGGCTACACCTTC. This codes for CASSLLAGGGGYTF.

This clone was counted once. This rearrangement joins TRBV7-8 to TRBJ2-4; 8 bases map to TRBD1. Germline CDR1 SGHVS, CDR2 FQNEAQ. V shed 5 bases, J shed 0 bases, and the junction held 0 bases outside the gene matches. This CDR3 has 14 residues. DNA for the CDR3: TGTGCCAGCAGCACAGGGGGAGCCAAAAACATTCAGTACTTC. Its translation is CASSTGGAKNIQYF. Supplemented by reference TRBV7-8 and TRBJ2-4, the full variable domain reads GAGVSQSPRYKVAKRGQDVALRCDPISGHVSLFWYQQALGQGPEFLTYFQNEAQLDKSGLPSDRFFAERPEGSVSTLKIQRTQQEDSAVYLCASSTGGAKNIQYFGAGTRLSVL.

The V gene is TRBV23-1, the J gene TRBJ1-6, with a possible D match to TRBD1 (5 bases). TRBV23-1 is flagged as an ORF with uncertain function. Trimming shortened V by 2 bases and J by 9 bases, and 29 bases separated the two germline ends. The CDR3 length is 20 residues. CDR3 nucleotides: TGCGCCAGCAGTCAAAGGTCGCTCGGGCAGGCGACCCCGCAGGGTTCACCCCTCCACTTT. Translated: CASSQRSLGQATPQGSPLHF.

The chain recombines TRBV9 with TRBJ2-3, with 11 bases aligning to TRBD2. Unmatched junction bases numbered 9, after V lost 4 bases and J lost 5 bases. From germline, CDR1 is SGDLS and CDR2 YYNGEE. CDR3 size: 16 residues. As DNA, the CDR3 is TGTGCCAGCAGCCCCCGCACCGGACTAGCGGGAGATACGCAGTATTTT. This sequence encodes CASSPRTGLAGDTQYF.

The table lists this clone with a count of one. J is TRBJ2-7 and V is TRBV19; D not certain. V shed 4 bases and J shed 4 bases, with 5 bases lying between them. The CDR3 runs to 11 residues. CDR1 is LNHDA, CDR2 SQIVND, per germline (reference sequence). This CDR3 reads CASSSRYEQYF. The CDR3 DNA follows: TGTGCCAGTAGTAGCAGGTACGAGCAGTACTTC. Full variable domain (missing parts from reference TRBV19 and TRBJ2-7): DGGITQSPKYLFRKEGQNVTLSCEQNLNHDAMYWYRQDPGQGLRLIYYSQIVNDFQKGDIAEGYSVSREKKESFPLTVTSAQKNPTAFYLCASSSRYEQYFGPGTRLTVT.